Following are 14 T cell receptor beta chains from one sample sequenced in a study of cytomegalovirus exposure and HLA in healthy donors (dated by TCRdb to the late 2010s). Libraries were made using the immunoSEQ multiplex PCR assay. For the multiplex PCR, a mixture combining 60 forward primers for TCR Vbeta segments and 13 reverse primers for TCR Jbeta segments was used. The table comes from immuneACCESS by way of TCRdb, which keeps in-frame sequences with V and J called. Part of the clones is missing from these tables; in studies checked, under half for an unresolved V gene and the rest for unknown reasons. In this sample the table shows 150,000 to 200,000 clones, approximately 70% of which occur a single time. Approximately 7.1% of the sample is in the top ten clones. The sample was PBMCs. These receptors were taken from a man aged 35 to 55 in good health and CMV-seropositive.

This clone was detected once. This rearrangement joins TRBV5-1 to TRBJ1-2, with D possibly matching TRBD1 (6 bases). The germline V and J ends were trimmed by 5 bases and 8 bases, with 22 bases remaining between them. Germline V gene sequence: CDR1 SGHRS, CDR2 YFSETQ. The CDR3 loop spans 15 amino acids. DNA for the CDR3: TGCGCCAGCAGTCAACAGGGTGAGGTCTCAGGGGGCTACACCTTC. Residues: CASSQQGEVSGGYTF.

The chain carries TRBV13 and TRBJ2-7; TRBD2 matches at 10 bases. The CDR3 runs to 14 residues. Trimming cost V 6 bases and J 1 base; bases outside gene matches: 3. Per the germline V gene, CDR1 is PRHDT and CDR2 is FYEKMQ (reference sequence). CDR3 in amino acids: CASRGLAESYEQYF. CDR3 DNA sequence: TGTGCCAGCAGAGGACTAGCGGAATCCTACGAGCAGTACTTC.

This clone was seen once. The chain uses TRBV7-9 and TRBJ2-3; D gene uncertain. Trimming pared 2 bases from V and 7 bases from J, leaving 10 bases between. The germline gives CDR1 SEHNR, CDR2 FQNEAQ (reference sequence). The CDR3 runs 13 residues. The CDR3: CASSLSVTNTQYF. Written as DNA, the CDR3 is TGTGCCAGCAGCTTAAGCGTCACCAATACGCAGTATTTT.

This chain connects TRBV29-1 to TRBJ2-5; D possibly corresponds to TRBD1 (6 bases). CDR1 and CDR2 (germline): SQVTM, ANQGSEA. The CDR3 totals 13 residues. Trimming left V 1 base short and J 7 bases short, with 13 bases between. CDR3 bases: TGCAGCGTTGAAGGGCAGGGGACCGGGACCCAGTACTTC. Protein product: CSVEGQGTGTQYF.

The V call is TRBV2, the J call TRBJ1-3, with D unclear. Per germline, CDR1 SNHLY and CDR2 FYNNEI. Trimming cost V 3 bases and J 0 bases, with 9 bases left between them. The CDR3 consists of 15 residues. The CDR3 loop reads CASSDIWSSGNTIYF. CDR3 DNA sequence: TGTGCCAGCAGTGATATTTGGAGCTCTGGAAACACCATATATTTT.

This chain joins TRBV9 and TRBJ1-1; D gene unclear. Germline V gives CDR1 SGDLS, CDR2 YYNGEE. Trimming took off 4 bases at V and 1 base at J, with 11 bases between the two ends. The CDR3 runs to 14 residues. CDR3 DNA sequence: TGTGCCAGCAGCACCTACTCAGGGAACACTGAAGCTTTCTTT. Translating it yields CASSTYSGNTEAFF. The whole variable domain, filled in from reference TRBV9 and TRBJ1-1, reads DSGVTQTPKHLITATGQRVTLRCSPRSGDLSVYWYQQSLDQGLQFLIQYYNGEERAKGNILERFSAQQFPDLHSELNLSSLELGDSALYFCASSTYSGNTEAFFGQGTRLTVV.

V is TRBV9 and J is TRBJ2-5; 7 bases align to TRBD1. The CDR3 extends over 15 amino acids. V gave up 0 bases and J gave up 2 bases; unmatched junction bases: 4. Germline lookup yields CDR1 SGDLS and CDR2 YYNGEE. The CDR3 region is CASSVEGTAQETQYF. The CDR3 coding sequence is TGTGCCAGCAGCGTAGAGGGGACAGCGCAAGAGACCCAGTACTTC. The complete variable domain, with remaining parts taken from reference TRBV9 and TRBJ2-5, reads DSGVTQTPKHLITATGQRVTLRCSPRSGDLSVYWYQQSLDQGLQFLIQYYNGEERAKGNILERFSAQQFPDLHSELNLSSLELGDSALYFCASSVEGTAQETQYFGPGTRLLVL.

This clone has more than one count but fewer than ten. This chain connects TRBV5-6 to TRBJ1-2, with D maybe TRBD1 (6 bases). This CDR3 comprises 12 residues. With 3 bases removed from V and 6 bases from J, the gap between germline ends came to 9 bases. CDR1 and CDR2 (germline): SGHDT, YYEEEE. CDR3 sequence reads: CASSSQGDGYTF. CDR3 nucleotides: TGTGCCAGCAGCTCACAGGGTGATGGCTACACCTTC.

The V gene is TRBV11-2, the J gene TRBJ1-4, with D possibly being TRBD1 (5 bases). The germline CDR1 and CDR2 sequences are SGHAT and FQNNGV. Trimming cost V 0 bases and J 8 bases, with 10 bases left between them. There are 14 residues in the CDR3. The CDR3 loop reads CASSLDRVGEKLFF. The CDR3 nucleotides read TGTGCCAGCAGCTTAGACAGGGTTGGCGAAAAACTGTTTTTT.

Regarding this clone: One end of the junction does not line up with germline, which may come from a read error. V usage is TRBV9 and J usage is TRBJ1-5, with D possibly TRBD1 on 6 matching bases. Germline CDR1 is SGDLS and CDR2 is YYNGEE. This CDR3 contains 16 residues. The CDR3 coding sequence is TGTGTCAGCAGCGAGGGGGGGGGTGATAGCAATCAGCCCCAGCATTTT. Protein sequence: CVSSEGGGDSNQPQHF.

This sequence joins TRBV4-1 and TRBJ2-7; no firm D call. V lost 0 bases and J 3 bases, leaving 18 bases between the germline ends. This CDR3 has 17 residues. Looked up from germline, CDR1 is MGHRA and CDR2 is YSYEKL. The CDR3 DNA follows: TGCGCCAGCAGCCAAGAGGCAACCCACCCCATCGACTACGAGCAGTACTTC. Translating gives CASSQEATHPIDYEQYF.

This clone is a singleton in its sample. The rearrangement links TRBV14 to TRBJ2-5; tentative D call: TRBD1 (5 bases). CDR1 SGHDN and CDR2 FVKESK come from the germline V gene. The CDR3 is 14 residues long. V was clipped by 1 base and J by 0 bases, with 6 bases between them. Written as DNA, the CDR3 is TGTGCCAGCAGCCAAGGCAGGGACCAAGAGACCCAGTACTTC. Its protein product is CASSQGRDQETQYF.

The V call is TRBV7-2, the J call TRBJ2-7, with unresolved D. Germline V gene sequence: CDR1 SGHTA, CDR2 FQGNSA. V was pared by 2 bases and J by 6 bases, with 14 bases between. CDR3 length equals 14 residues. The CDR3 sequence is CASSLFVQEREQYF. Here the CDR3 DNA reads TGTGCCAGCAGCTTATTTGTTCAGGAACGCGAGCAGTACTTC.

This clone has just a few counts. In nucleotides, the CDR3 is TGTGCCAGCGATCTAGGGGACAGCGAGCAGTACTTC. It codes for CASDLGDSEQYF. The chain couples TRBV2 to TRBJ2-7; 7 bases match TRBD1. Germline trimming cut 8 bases from V and 6 bases from J; bases unmatched to any gene: 7. Germline CDR1 reads SNHLY; CDR2 reads FYNNEI. This CDR3 has 12 residues.